This T cell receptor beta chain originates from a study of T cells after yellow fever vaccination. Note on this clonotype: One end of the junction does not line up with germline, which may come from a read error.

The CDR3 length is 15 residues. In germline, CDR1 is SGHVS, CDR2 FNYEAQ. In TCRdb, the 5' RACE reads were re-called with MiXCR into one record per CDR3 protein. Of about 230,000 distinct CDR3 sequences listed, about 7% were seen once; the top ten hold 0.85% to 1.2%. The sequencing here drew on CD4+ T cells sorted from PBMCs, taken on the day of the yellow fever booster vaccination. This clonotype was sampled from a man aged 30-40 years who received the YFV17D yellow fever vaccine. The genes are TRBV7-6 and TRBJ2-1, with 10 bases fitting TRBD2. As DNA, the CDR3 is TGTGCCAGCAGCCTAGCGGGAGCTGTACACCATGAGCAGTTCTTC. Protein product: CASSLAGAVHHEQFF.